The rows below give T cell receptor beta chains drawn from one sample of a study of T cell repertoires in cytomegalovirus infection. TCRdb fed the reads into MiXCR, producing one record per CDR3 protein. The sample records fewer than 550,000 distinct CDR3 sequences, around 11% being singletons. Sequencing input: PBMCs. The receptors derive from a human donor in good health (CMV status not recorded). Some clones in this sample may be carry-over from other donors' samples. Both conserved end residues are trimmed from each CDR3. Size tells how often a clone was seen (once, few, many) or the class of an expanded clone, and some rows leave it out.

len	abundance	v_gene	CDR3aa
12	many	TRBV28	ASSLSSLKQPQH
11	few	TRBV19	ASKKSDVYGYT
12	many	TRBV4-2	ASSHPGQGTEAF
12	many	TRBV27	ASGIDRGHEKLF
12	many	TRBV28	ASSYGLARGEQF
13	-	TRBV6-6	ASSPSTGDDQPQH
12	many	TRBV10-3	AISGGQGLYGYT
11	-	TRBV20-1	SASPTGEETQY
10	many	TRBV28	ASSRASDGYT
12	many	TRBV5-6	ASSRDRSNTEAF
13	-	TRBV2	ASVISTGRRNEQF
13	few	TRBV11-3	ASSSNSDRQYEQY
10	-	TRBV3-1	ASGTQAGGYT
14	many	TRBV7-2	ASSLGSSSGRNEQF
14	few	TRBV12-3/TRBV12-4	ASSPPGLGSYNEQF
15	many	TRBV18	ASSPRLAGEISGELF
11	many	TRBV20-1	SARDWGSDGYT
13	many	TRBV5-4	AEVRRAGGYNEQF
19	-	TRBV12-3/TRBV12-4	ASRPSTGSGVTSGGNNEQF
10	few	TRBV7-4	ASSLVDHPQH
13	many	TRBV28	ASSFGQTFNYGYT
13	-	TRBV9	ASSVEGAGNNEQF
14	-	TRBV18	ASSPPTGGTGNTIY
10	few	TRBV3-1	ASSNRRTEAF
13	many	TRBV7-2	ASSLSWAAQETQY
14	-	TRBV4-1	ASSQEPPPSTDTQY
13	-	TRBV27	ASSRRGTSSYEQY
14	many	TRBV28	ASSLGILNSGNTIY
12	many	TRBV7-6	ASSLSRTGGEQY
12	many	TRBV5-6	ASSLGQVWETQY
12	many	TRBV6-5	ASSYSGGQETQY
12	few	TRBV11-2	ASSVAGTLYEQY
13	many	TRBV7-3	ASRLSDSMNTEAF
14	-	TRBV18	ASSSTGSTSGQPQH
16	-	TRBV4-1	ASSQDKARSRSGNTIY
13	many	TRBV12-3/TRBV12-4	ASTSMGTGDQPQH
12	few	TRBV10-3	AISRTGSNEKLF
14	many	TRBV27	ASSSPGPLTTDTQY
12	few	TRBV6-6	ASSSPDREDTQY
12	few	TRBV5-1	ASRDSGSPDTQY
13	few	TRBV24-1	ATSDPLTSANEQF
11	-	TRBV6-2/TRBV6-3	ASERQGRNEQY
11	many	TRBV12-3/TRBV12-4	ASSVGQNNEQF
13	many	TRBV5-4	ASSLPGQMNTEAF
13	many	TRBV2	ASRVDRLSYNEQF
13	few	TRBV12-3/TRBV12-4	ASSPRDRRNTEAF
12	many	TRBV7-7	ASSVAGARETQY
12	many	TRBV7-9	ASSLEQQNSPLH
13	many	TRBV6-1	ASSDPGRGAYEQY
12	many	TRBV20-1	SAQRGGGTGELF
10	-	TRBV30	AWSRVSYGYT
14	-	TRBV18	ASSPPGTSDTGELF
14	many	TRBV5-4	ASSLAPGTDDTEAF
15	many	TRBV20-1	SVPPQGPSSGANVLT
10	-	TRBV11-2	ASSFDSLGYT
14	many	TRBV7-2	ASSFPSGTNTGELF
13	-	TRBV9	ASSVGGRGYTEAF
13	many	TRBV20-1	SAPGSRSGANVLT
14	-	TRBV12-3/TRBV12-4	ASSAPWERRAGELF